This T cell receptor beta chain was sequenced in a study of Ad26.COV2.S vaccination and SARS-CoV-2 variants. Study results and caveats: Similar non-spike TCR breadth was observed in recipients of vaccine and of placebo.

Here immunoSEQ multiplex PCR was the method, and the copy in TCRdb shows in-frame clones only, minus some. The profile shows 360,000 or so clones, 70% to 90% of them singletons. Regarding treatment: 15 to 20 received Ad26.COV2.S at low or high dose, single or two shots; roughly five received placebo; per-sample allocation not given. It was on day 63 after the first vaccine or placebo injection that samples were taken. Germline CDR1 MDHEN, CDR2 SYDVKM. The length of the CDR3 is 11 residues. V shed 2 bases and J shed 10 bases, with 6 bases lying between them. With regard to this clone: The antigen remains undetermined.

The source was peripheral blood, collected in a trial of Ad26.COV2.S vaccine versus placebo. The TCR was taken from a person aged 18-65 years who received the Ad26.COV2.S COVID-19 vaccine or a placebo. The rearrangement links TRBV28 to TRBJ2-1; D remains ambiguous. Here the CDR3 reads CASSLLYEQFF. In DNA, the CDR3 is TGTGCCAGCAGTTTACTCTACGAGCAGTTCTTC.